Below, 14 T cell receptor beta chains from the same sample are listed, as sequenced in a study of T cell responses to AZD1222 COVID-19 vaccine. Sequencing was performed with immunoSEQ multiplex PCR; in TCRdb, only in-frame clones are kept and a portion is missing. The profile shows 200,000 to 250,000 clones, 94% of them singletons. Sequenced material: peripheral blood, taken 28 days after the second dose of the MenACWY control vaccine. These receptors all stem from an adult who received the MenACWY meningococcal vaccine as a control.

The chain couples TRBV7-9 to TRBJ2-1, with 12 bases aligning to TRBD2. CDR1 and CDR2 (germline): SEHNR, FQNEAQ (reference sequence). CDR3 length: 15 residues. V was pared by 5 bases and J by 3 bases, with 2 bases of the junction left unmatched. This CDR3 reads CASSTGLAGYNEQFF. CDR3 coding DNA: TGTGCCAGCAGCACGGGACTAGCGGGCTACAATGAGCAGTTCTTC.

This clone showed up just once. The rearrangement links TRBV20-1 to TRBJ2-3; D gene unclear. Trimming removed 3 bases at V and 1 base at J, with 20 bases between. Germline V gene lookup returns CDR1 DFQATT and CDR2 SNEGSKA (reference sequence). There are 17 residues in the CDR3. This CDR3 reads CSASQYEAEGGTDTQYF. DNA for the CDR3: TGCAGTGCTAGTCAATATGAGGCGGAAGGAGGCACAGATACGCAGTATTTT.

The rearrangement links TRBV5-4 to TRBJ2-3, with 14 bases aligning to TRBD2. The CDR3 spans 15 residues. Unmatched junction bases numbered 9, after V lost 10 bases and J lost 5 bases. Germline-derived CDR1 and CDR2 are SGHNT and YYREEE (reference sequence). DNA of the CDR3: TGTGCCGTACCGACTAGCGGGGGGGCGGGAGATACGCAGTATTTT. Translating it yields CAVPTSGGAGDTQYF.

This chain links TRBV28 with TRBJ2-1; D possibly corresponds to TRBD1 (6 bases). The CDR3 covers 14 residues. Germline V gene sequence: CDR1 MDHEN, CDR2 SYDVKM. V was trimmed by 2 bases and J by 5 bases, leaving 10 bases between them. Here the CDR3 reads CASSLTQGHNEQFF. The DNA of the CDR3 is TGTGCCAGCAGTTTAACGCAGGGGCACAATGAGCAGTTCTTC.

The V and J genes are TRBV10-3 and TRBJ1-2; D may be TRBD1 (6 bases). Germline V gene sequence: CDR1 ENHRY, CDR2 SYGVKD. The CDR3 runs 13 residues. Trimming shortened V by 10 bases and J by 3 bases, and 15 bases separated the two germline ends. The CDR3 loop is CATYREQYYGYTF. The DNA of the CDR3 is TGTGCCACCTACAGGGAGCAATACTATGGCTACACCTTC.

The CDR3 is CASSSRVLGTDTQYF. DNA for the CDR3: TGTGCCAGCAGCTCCCGGGTTCTCGGCACAGATACGCAGTATTTT. The chain has TRBV7-9 and TRBJ2-3; unclear D gene. Germline lookup yields CDR1 SEHNR and CDR2 FQNEAQ (reference sequence). The CDR3 sequence is 15 residues long. The V end lost 4 bases, the J end lost 1 base, and 12 bases lay between the germline ends.

A note on this clone: The same CDR3 arises from other DNA sequences in this sample as well. The chain joins TRBV9 to TRBJ2-2, with D hard to call. Germline V gene lookup returns CDR1 SGDLS and CDR2 YYNGEE. V was trimmed by 0 bases and J by 1 base, leaving 4 bases between them. The CDR3 totals 14 residues. This chain's CDR3 is CASSVGGNTGELFF. For the CDR3, the DNA is TGTGCCAGCAGCGTAGGGGGGAACACCGGGGAGCTGTTTTTT.

V is TRBV13 and J is TRBJ1-5; D not certain. Germline V gene lookup returns CDR1 PRHDT and CDR2 FYEKMQ (reference sequence). The V gene lost 5 bases and the J gene lost 1 base, with 12 bases spanning the gap. The CDR3 totals 15 residues. The CDR3 DNA sequence: TGTGCCAGCAGCCGTGGGGTGGGCAGCAATCAGCCCCAGCATTTT. This translates into CASSRGVGSNQPQHF.

The chain employs TRBV27 and TRBJ2-3; D call uncertain. Germline CDR1 is MNHEY and CDR2 is SMNVEV (reference sequence). Trimming took off 6 bases at V and 4 bases at J, with 8 bases between the two ends. This CDR3 contains 12 residues. CDR3 coding DNA: TGTGCCAGCAGCCTTGGCCCAGATACGCAGTATTTT. Protein: CASSLGPDTQYF.

The V gene is TRBV19, the J gene TRBJ1-5; D not certain. Germline values: CDR1 LNHDA, CDR2 SQIVND (reference sequence). CDR3 size: 17 residues. The V end lost 10 bases, the J end lost 0 bases, and 22 bases lay between the germline ends. CDR3: CATQSRGGTASNQPQHF. In nucleotides, the CDR3 is TGTGCCACCCAAAGCCGAGGAGGAACAGCTAGCAATCAGCCCCAGCATTTT.

The rearrangement joins TRBV28 to TRBJ2-7; 9 positions match TRBD1. This CDR3 comprises 15 residues. Germline values: CDR1 MDHEN, CDR2 SYDVKM. V was pared by 1 base and J by 3 bases, with 4 bases of the junction left unmatched. The CDR3 bases are TGTGCCAGCAGTTTATCGCCGACAGGGGGCTACGAGCAGTACTTC. Amino acid sequence: CASSLSPTGGYEQYF.

Turning to this clone: Germline and junction disagree at one end, which may indicate a read error. The chain uses TRBV11-2 and TRBJ1-3, with D unclear. Germline lookup yields CDR1 SGHAT and CDR2 FQNNGV. The CDR3 is 13 amino acids. CDR3 DNA sequence: TGTGCCAGCAGTTTAGGGTGGGGAAACACCATATATTTT. This gives the protein CASSLGWGNTIYF.

The chain couples TRBV2 to TRBJ2-7; D is possibly TRBD2 (6 bases). The V gene's germline CDR1 is SNHLY and CDR2 FYNNEI. Trimming left V 4 bases short and J 7 bases short, with 14 bases between. The CDR3 spans 13 residues. The CDR3 DNA sequence: TGTGCCAGCAGTGGGCCGGGAGATCGGGAGCAGTACTTC. This encodes CASSGPGDREQYF.

This rearrangement joins TRBV14 to TRBJ1-2, with 9 positions matching TRBD1. The CDR3 loop spans 14 amino acids. Germline V gene sequence: CDR1 SGHDN, CDR2 FVKESK. J gave up 4 bases and V 4 bases, and 4 bases lay outside the gene matches. This chain's CDR3 is CASSRDRVSYGYTF. The DNA for the CDR3 is TGTGCCAGCAGCCGGGACAGGGTCTCCTATGGCTACACCTTC.